This passage covers 7 T cell receptor beta chains from one sample sequenced in a study of CD8+CD57+ T cells in acquired aplastic anemia. Template material for TCR beta VDJ and CDR3 profiling consisted of genomic DNA. TCRdb called the reads again in MiXCR, with one record for every CDR3 protein. The data hold about 160,000 distinct CDR3 sequences, with roughly 40% observed a single time. The sequenced sample was sorted CD4+, CD8+, or CD8+CD57+ T cells (not recorded which) from PBMCs. Receptors originate from a human donor in good health.

The chain links TRBV5-1 to TRBJ2-1; perhaps TRBD1 as D (6 bases). Trimming took off 4 bases at V and 6 bases at J, with 11 bases between the two ends. The CDR3 runs to 13 residues. Germline CDR1 reads SGHRS; CDR2 reads YFSETQ. The CDR3 sequence: CASSPGAANEQFF. The CDR3 region has the DNA TGCGCCAGCAGCCCAGGGGCGGCCAATGAGCAGTTCTTC.

In this sample, this clonotype turned up many times. This chain joins TRBV9 and TRBJ1-1, with D perhaps TRBD1 (6 bases). The CDR3 loop spans 13 amino acids. Trimming removed 5 bases from V and 1 base from J, with 9 bases in between. CDR1 and CDR2 (germline): SGDLS, YYNGEE. The CDR3 sequence: CASRGQPNTEAFF. The CDR3 coding sequence is TGTGCCAGCAGAGGACAGCCGAACACTGAAGCTTTCTTT.

This chain's CDR3 is CASSFDLGDEQYF. The CDR3 coding sequence is TGTGCCAGCAGCTTCGACCTAGGGGACGAGCAGTACTTC. The chain employs TRBV7-9 and TRBJ2-7, with a possible D match to TRBD1 (5 bases). The CDR3 sequence is 13 residues long. Trimming pared 3 bases from V and 5 bases from J, leaving 11 bases between. Germline V gene data show CDR1 as SEHNR and CDR2 as FQNEAQ (reference sequence).

J is TRBJ2-7 and V is TRBV7-9, with a tentative D call TRBD2 (5 bases). Germline-derived CDR1 and CDR2 are SEHNR and FQNEAQ (reference sequence). CDR3 length equals 13 residues. V gave up 5 bases and J gave up 7 bases, with 15 bases separating them. DNA of the CDR3: TGTGCCAGCAGCCCCTCGGAGGAGGAAGAGCAGTACTTC. Residues: CASSPSEEEEQYF.

This sequence joins TRBV7-9 and TRBJ2-3; TRBD2 aligns across 13 bases. The J segment lost 6 bases and the V segment lost 10 bases, leaving 4 bases of the junction unmatched. Germline CDR1 SEHNR, CDR2 FQNEAQ (reference sequence). The CDR3 covers 13 residues. For the CDR3, the DNA is TGTGCCACTCGACTAGCGGGGGGCGATACGCAGTATTTT. It codes for CATRLAGGDTQYF.

The gene calls are TRBV10-3 and TRBJ1-1; D is undetermined. V was trimmed by 10 bases and J by 1 base, leaving 13 bases between them. CDR1 ENHRY and CDR2 SYGVKD come from the germline V gene. This CDR3 comprises 13 residues. CDR3 DNA sequence: TGTGCCAGCTCACCAATCCAGAACACTGAAGCTTTCTTT. Amino acids: CASSPIQNTEAFF.

The chain uses TRBV6-5 and TRBJ2-7, with D possibly being TRBD2 (6 bases). CDR1 and CDR2 (germline): MNHEY, SVGAGI. The CDR3 loop spans 13 amino acids. V shed 4 bases and J shed 2 bases, with 9 bases lying between them. The CDR3 DNA sequence: TGTGCCAGCAGTTCTACTAGCACCTACGAGCAGTACTTC. The encoded protein is CASSSTSTYEQYF.